This is a list of T cell receptor beta chains from one sample in a study of blood T cell repertoires in COVID-19. This table comes from immunoSEQ multiplex PCR, and its TCRdb copy is limited to in-frame clones, with some not included. This table holds roughly 200,000 clones, around nine tenths found once. Sequenced: peripheral blood. Receptor source: a man between 40 and 49 years old with acute or convalescent COVID-19. Each CDR3 is given with its conserved first and last residue. Fields, in order: D gene, clone size, J gene, V gene, CDR3 protein, CDR3 DNA. The D gene is left open where the match is weak. Not all rows give a size; the values are once, few, many and, for expanded clones, a class.

D: .
size: .
J: TRBJ1-6
V: TRBV25-1
CDR3: CASIPQGWNSPLHF
DNA: TGTGCCAGCATACCCCAGGGCTGGAATTCACCCCTCCACTTT

D: TRBD1
size: .
J: TRBJ1-5
V: TRBV27
CDR3: CASSLDRGQNQPQHF
DNA: TGTGCCAGCAGTCTTGACAGGGGCCAGAATCAGCCCCAGCATTTT

D: .
size: .
J: TRBJ2-3
V: TRBV15
CDR3: CATSRDVGHTQYF
DNA: TGTGCCACCAGCAGAGATGTGGGGCATACGCAGTATTTT

D: TRBD2
size: .
J: TRBJ2-3
V: TRBV7-9
CDR3: CASSSLGLAGGRTDTQYF
DNA: TGTGCCAGCAGCTCCCTTGGACTAGCGGGGGGGCGGACAGATACGCAGTATTTT

D: TRBD1
size: .
J: TRBJ1-1
V: TRBV5-1
CDR3: CASSHKARDRGYAEAFF
DNA: TGCGCCAGCAGTCATAAAGCCCGGGACAGGGGTTACGCTGAAGCTTTCTTT

D: TRBD1
size: .
J: TRBJ1-6
V: TRBV7-9
CDR3: CASSLTSGQGYSPLHF
DNA: TGTGCCAGCAGCTTGACCTCGGGACAGGGATATTCACCCCTCCACTTT

D: TRBD2
size: once
J: TRBJ2-7
V: TRBV2
CDR3: CASSVPTSGVEQYF
DNA: TGTGCCAGCAGTGTCCCGACTAGCGGGGTCGAGCAGTACTTC

D: TRBD2
size: .
J: TRBJ2-1
V: TRBV5-4
CDR3: CASSLTRGGGYNEQFF
DNA: TGTGCCAGCAGCCTCACCCGCGGGGGGGGCTACAATGAGCAGTTCTTC

D: .
size: .
J: TRBJ2-7
V: TRBV6-6
CDR3: CASSSRDTYEQYF
DNA: TGTGCCAGCAGTTCCCGGGACACCTACGAGCAGTACTTC

D: TRBD1
size: .
J: TRBJ1-2
V: TRBV2
CDR3: CASQGQGNYGYTF
DNA: TGTGCCAGCCAAGGACAGGGGAACTATGGCTACACCTTC

D: TRBD1
size: .
J: TRBJ2-5
V: TRBV7-9
CDR3: CASSATGGGETQYF
DNA: TGTGCCAGCAGCGCGACAGGGGGCGGGGAGACCCAGTACTTC

D: TRBD1
size: .
J: TRBJ1-5
V: TRBV9
CDR3: CASSGTDRAHQPQHF
DNA: TGTGCCAGCAGCGGGACCGACAGGGCCCATCAGCCCCAGCATTTT

D: TRBD1
size: .
J: TRBJ2-7
V: TRBV5-1
CDR3: CASSLGGTDHYEQYF
DNA: TGCGCCAGCAGCTTGGGGGGGACAGACCACTACGAGCAGTACTTC

D: .
size: .
J: TRBJ2-2
V: TRBV15
CDR3: CATRRGQNTGELFF
DNA: TGTGCCACCCGTCGGGGACAGAACACCGGGGAGCTGTTTTTT

D: .
size: .
J: TRBJ2-1
V: TRBV12-3/TRBV12-4
CDR3: CASSTGYNEQFF
DNA: TGTGCCAGCAGTACGGGTTACAATGAGCAGTTCTTC

D: .
size: .
J: TRBJ1-1
V: TRBV30
CDR3: CAWSLDTEAFF
DNA: TGTGCCTGGAGTCTCGACACTGAAGCTTTCTTT

D: .
size: .
J: TRBJ1-2
V: TRBV3-1/TRBV3-2
CDR3: CASSQEWRLGGYTF
DNA: TGTGCCAGCAGCCAAGAGTGGCGACTCGGCGGCTACACCTTC

D: TRBD2
size: .
J: TRBJ2-3
V: TRBV3-1/TRBV3-2
CDR3: CASSPGTSGTDTQYF
DNA: TGTGCCAGCAGCCCCGGGACTAGCGGCACAGATACGCAGTATTTT

D: .
size: .
J: TRBJ1-5
V: TRBV6-2/TRBV6-3
CDR3: CASSYWQGHQPQHF
DNA: TGTGCCAGCAGTTACTGGCAGGGGCACCAGCCCCAGCATTTT

D: .
size: .
J: TRBJ2-5
V: TRBV5-1
CDR3: CASSLALSDQETQYF
DNA: TGCGCCAGCAGCCTGGCCCTTAGCGACCAAGAGACCCAGTACTTC

D: TRBD1
size: .
J: TRBJ1-2
V: TRBV5-1
CDR3: CASSLDPGTGRYGYTF
DNA: TGCGCCAGCAGCTTGGATCCCGGGACAGGGCGCTATGGCTACACCTTC

D: TRBD2
size: .
J: TRBJ2-1
V: TRBV19
CDR3: CASSIIFERGGNEQFF
DNA: TGTGCCAGTAGTATAATTTTCGAGCGGGGGGGAAATGAGCAGTTCTTC

D: .
size: once
J: TRBJ2-1
V: TRBV6-5
CDR3: CASSYSPGVGPNEQFF
DNA: TGTGCCAGCAGTTACTCTCCGGGGGTGGGACCCAATGAGCAGTTCTTC

D: TRBD1
size: .
J: TRBJ1-1
V: TRBV18
CDR3: CASSRRDRGSDTEAFF
DNA: TGTGCCAGCTCACGAAGGGACAGGGGAAGTGACACTGAAGCTTTCTTT

D: .
size: .
J: TRBJ1-3
V: TRBV13
CDR3: CASSLRGAGNTIYF
DNA: TGTGCCAGCAGCTTACGGGGTGCGGGAAACACCATATATTTT

D: TRBD1
size: .
J: TRBJ1-4
V: TRBV12-3/TRBV12-4
CDR3: CASSLGTGRFF
DNA: TGTGCCAGCAGTTTAGGGACAGGGCGGTTTTTT

D: .
size: .
J: TRBJ2-7
V: TRBV28
CDR3: CASSFGEAYEQYF
DNA: TGTGCCAGCAGTTTCGGGGAAGCCTACGAGCAGTACTTC

D: .
size: .
J: TRBJ1-1
V: TRBV25-1
CDR3: CASSRGGEAFF
DNA: TGTGCCAGCAGTCGCGGGGGGGAAGCTTTCTTT

D: .
size: .
J: TRBJ1-5
V: TRBV6-5
CDR3: CASSPSGDNQPQHF
DNA: TGTGCCAGCAGTCCATCAGGGGACAATCAGCCCCAGCATTTT

D: .
size: once
J: TRBJ1-1
V: TRBV10-3
CDR3: CAISELRNGEVAFF
DNA: TGTGCCATCAGTGAACTTAGAAATGGAGAGGTAGCTTTCTTT

D: .
size: .
J: TRBJ2-7
V: TRBV19
CDR3: CASSHTGVNYEQYF
DNA: TGTGCCAGTAGTCATACAGGCGTAAACTACGAGCAGTACTTC

D: .
size: few
J: TRBJ2-1
V: TRBV20-1
CDR3: CSASQQDYNEQFF
DNA: TGCAGTGCTAGTCAGCAGGACTACAATGAGCAGTTCTTC

D: .
size: .
J: TRBJ2-5
V: TRBV9
CDR3: CASSGAPGETQYF
DNA: TGTGCCAGTTCAGGCGCGCCCGGCGAGACCCAGTACTTC

D: .
size: .
J: TRBJ1-2
V: TRBV11-2
CDR3: CASRGRDGYTF
DNA: TGTGCCAGCAGGGGGCGTGATGGCTACACCTTC

D: .
size: .
J: TRBJ1-1
V: TRBV6-5
CDR3: CASSLGWEGDTEAFF
DNA: TGTGCCAGCAGTCTCGGTTGGGAAGGGGACACTGAAGCTTTCTTT

D: TRBD1
size: .
J: TRBJ1-1
V: TRBV29-1
CDR3: CSVSPGQGGTEAFF
DNA: TGCAGCGTATCACCGGGACAGGGTGGCACTGAAGCTTTCTTT

D: .
size: .
J: TRBJ2-7
V: TRBV12-3/TRBV12-4
CDR3: CASSWLGQTEQYF
DNA: TGTGCCAGCAGTTGGCTGGGACAAACCGAGCAGTACTTC

D: .
size: .
J: TRBJ1-2
V: TRBV5-4
CDR3: CASSTTGFYGYTF
DNA: TGTGCCAGCAGCACAACAGGCTTCTATGGCTACACCTTC

D: TRBD1
size: .
J: TRBJ1-1
V: TRBV6-1
CDR3: CASSGQGEAFF
DNA: TGTGCCAGCAGCGGACAGGGCGAAGCTTTCTTT

D: TRBD2
size: .
J: TRBJ2-2
V: TRBV7-3
CDR3: CASSLDGRANTGELFF
DNA: TGTGCCAGCAGCTTAGACGGGAGGGCGAACACCGGGGAGCTGTTTTTT

D: TRBD1
size: .
J: TRBJ2-3
V: TRBV7-3
CDR3: CASSRTGSADTQYF
DNA: TGTGCCAGCAGCCGGACAGGGAGCGCAGATACGCAGTATTTT

D: TRBD2
size: .
J: TRBJ2-2
V: TRBV7-3
CDR3: CASSPRRLAGWNTGELFF
DNA: TGTGCCAGCAGTCCACGACGACTAGCGGGGTGGAACACCGGGGAGCTGTTTTTT